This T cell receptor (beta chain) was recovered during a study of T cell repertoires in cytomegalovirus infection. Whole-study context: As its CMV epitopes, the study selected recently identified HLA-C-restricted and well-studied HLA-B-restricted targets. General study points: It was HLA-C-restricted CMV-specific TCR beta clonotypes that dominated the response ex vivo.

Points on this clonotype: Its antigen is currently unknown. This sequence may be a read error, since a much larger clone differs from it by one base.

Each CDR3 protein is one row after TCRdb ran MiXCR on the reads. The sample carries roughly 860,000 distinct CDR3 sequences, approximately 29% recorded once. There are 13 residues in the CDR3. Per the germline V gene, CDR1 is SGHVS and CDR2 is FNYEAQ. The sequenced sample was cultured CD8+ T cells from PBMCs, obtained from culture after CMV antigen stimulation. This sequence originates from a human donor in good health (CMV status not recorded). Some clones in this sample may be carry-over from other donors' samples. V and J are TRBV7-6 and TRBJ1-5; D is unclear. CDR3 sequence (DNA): TGTGTCAGCAGCTTAGGTGTATATCAGCCCCAGCATTTT. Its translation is CVSSLGVYQPQHF.